Presented here are 9 T cell receptor beta chains from one specimen sequenced in a study of blood T cell repertoires in COVID-19. TCRdb's table, derived via immunoSEQ multiplex PCR, lists solely in-frame clones and lacks some. The sample consists of some 45,000 clones, roughly 80% of them appearing once. The material sequenced was peripheral blood. The receptors were sampled from a woman in her sixties or seventies with acute or convalescent COVID-19.

This chain joins TRBV14 and TRBJ2-1, with D perhaps TRBD1 (5 bases). This CDR3 region has 14 residues. V was shortened by 2 bases and J by 6 bases, with 11 bases between the two germline ends. Per the germline V gene, CDR1 is SGHDN and CDR2 is FVKESK. The CDR3 region has the DNA TGTGCCAGCAGCCAAATAAGGGGTCCCAATGAGCAGTTCTTC. Amino acid sequence: CASSQIRGPNEQFF.

This chain uses TRBV30 with TRBJ1-5; D gene unclear. Trimming stripped 2 bases from V and 4 bases from J, with 9 bases between. CDR3 length: 13 amino acids. The germline V gene has CDR1 GTSNPN and CDR2 SVGIG (reference sequence). CDR3 loop: CAWSRDTNQPQHF. The CDR3 nucleotides read TGTGCCTGGAGTCGTGATACTAATCAGCCCCAGCATTTT. The variable domain in full, completed from reference TRBV30 and TRBJ1-5, reads SQTIHQWPATLVQPVGSPLSLECTVEGTSNPNLYWYRQAAGRGLQLLFYSVGIGQISSEVPQNLSASRPQDRQFILSSKKLLLSDSGFYLCAWSRDTNQPQHFGDGTRLSIL.

Here the CDR3 DNA reads TGTGCCAGTACAGGGGGCGGGTACAATGAGCAGTTCTTC. Protein product: CASTGGGYNEQFF. The chain couples TRBV9 to TRBJ2-1; 9 bases are a match to TRBD1. V shed 8 bases, J shed 4 bases, and the junction held 4 bases outside the gene matches. CDR3 length equals 13 residues. Germline values: CDR1 SGDLS, CDR2 YYNGEE.

The chain uses TRBV5-3 and TRBJ2-2; D is unclear. TRBV5-3 is an ORF, and what it does is uncertain. The CDR3 has 12 residues. With 5 bases removed from V and 4 bases from J, the gap between germline ends came to 6 bases. The CDR3 DNA reads TGTGCCAGAAGTCAATTCACCGGGGAGCTGTTTTTT. Translating gives CARSQFTGELFF.

This chain links TRBV2 with TRBJ2-1; TRBD1 agrees at 10 bases. The J segment lost 8 bases and the V segment lost 6 bases, leaving 7 bases of the junction unmatched. Per germline, CDR1 SNHLY and CDR2 FYNNEI. The CDR3 is 14 residues long. CDR3 sequence (DNA): TGTGCCAGCAGAGTTGGACAGGGGGAGTATGAGCAGTTCTTC. Residues: CASRVGQGEYEQFF.

V usage is TRBV7-9 and J usage is TRBJ2-7; D gene ambiguous. In germline, CDR1 is SEHNR, CDR2 FQNEAQ (reference sequence). CDR3 length equals 12 residues. The V end lost 2 bases, the J end lost 3 bases, and 5 bases lay between the germline ends. The CDR3 spells CASSLRVYEQYF. The CDR3 bases are TGTGCCAGCAGCTTACGGGTCTACGAGCAGTACTTC.

The table lists this clone with a count of one. The rearrangement links TRBV7-9 to TRBJ1-2, with TRBD1 as a possible D gene (6 bases). The CDR3 is 14 amino acids. Germline V lookup: CDR1 SEHNR, CDR2 FQNEAQ (reference sequence). V lost 5 bases, J lost 8 bases, and 18 bases lay in between. The CDR3 DNA follows: TGTGCCAGCAGCGCCGCAGGGGCGCCGATCGGCTACACCTTC. It specifies CASSAAGAPIGYTF.

This chain connects TRBV30 to TRBJ2-3; TRBD2 aligns across 8 bases. Trimming cost V 5 bases and J 3 bases; bases outside gene matches: 7. CDR3 length: 14 residues. The germline gives CDR1 GTSNPN, CDR2 SVGIG (reference sequence). DNA of the CDR3: TGTGCCTGGCAACCGGGGGGGGGAACAGATACGCAGTATTTT. Protein product: CAWQPGGGTDTQYF.

The chain links TRBV18 to TRBJ1-2; tentative D call: TRBD1 (5 bases). The germline V gene encodes CDR1 KGHSH and CDR2 LQKENI. The ends were cut back, 5 bases at V and 8 bases at J, with 15 bases in the middle. The CDR3 length is 13 residues. The CDR3, as DNA: TGTGCCAGCTCAATTGAGGAGGGGAGAGGCTACACCTTC. The encoded protein is CASSIEEGRGYTF.